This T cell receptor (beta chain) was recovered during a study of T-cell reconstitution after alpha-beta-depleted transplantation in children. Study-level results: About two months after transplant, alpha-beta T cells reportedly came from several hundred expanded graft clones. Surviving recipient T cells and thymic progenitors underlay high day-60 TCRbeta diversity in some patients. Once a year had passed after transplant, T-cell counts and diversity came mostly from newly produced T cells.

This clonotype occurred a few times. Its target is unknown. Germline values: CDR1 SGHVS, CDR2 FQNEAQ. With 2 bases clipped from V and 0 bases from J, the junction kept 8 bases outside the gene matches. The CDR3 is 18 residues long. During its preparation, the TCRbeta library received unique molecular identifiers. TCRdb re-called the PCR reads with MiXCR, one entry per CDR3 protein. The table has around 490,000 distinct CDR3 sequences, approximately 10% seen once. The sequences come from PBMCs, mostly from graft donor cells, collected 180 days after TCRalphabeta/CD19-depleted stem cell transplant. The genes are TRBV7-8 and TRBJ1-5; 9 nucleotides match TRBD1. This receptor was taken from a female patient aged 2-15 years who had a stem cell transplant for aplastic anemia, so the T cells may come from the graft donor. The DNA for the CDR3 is TGTGCCAGCAGCTTATCGGGACAGGGAAGGGATAGCAATCAGCCCCAGCATTTT. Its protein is CASSLSGQGRDSNQPQHF.